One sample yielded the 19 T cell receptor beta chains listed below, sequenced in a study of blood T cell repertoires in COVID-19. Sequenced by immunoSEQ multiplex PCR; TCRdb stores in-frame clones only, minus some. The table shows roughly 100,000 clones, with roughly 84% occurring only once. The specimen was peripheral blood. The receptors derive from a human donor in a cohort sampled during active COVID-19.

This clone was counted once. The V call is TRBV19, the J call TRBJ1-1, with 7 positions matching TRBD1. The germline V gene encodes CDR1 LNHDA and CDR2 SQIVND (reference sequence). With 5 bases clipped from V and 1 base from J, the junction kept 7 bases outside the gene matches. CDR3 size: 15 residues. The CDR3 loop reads CASSLTQGRNTEAFF. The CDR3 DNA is TGTGCCAGTAGTCTTACACAGGGGCGGAACACTGAAGCTTTCTTT.

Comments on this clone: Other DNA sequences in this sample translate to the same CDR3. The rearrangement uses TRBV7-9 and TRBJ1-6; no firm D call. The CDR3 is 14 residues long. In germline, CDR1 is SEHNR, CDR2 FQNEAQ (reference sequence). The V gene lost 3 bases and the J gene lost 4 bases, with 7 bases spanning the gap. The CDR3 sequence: CASSLEQYNSPLHF. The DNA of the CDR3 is TGTGCCAGCAGCTTGGAACAGTATAATTCACCCCTCCACTTT.

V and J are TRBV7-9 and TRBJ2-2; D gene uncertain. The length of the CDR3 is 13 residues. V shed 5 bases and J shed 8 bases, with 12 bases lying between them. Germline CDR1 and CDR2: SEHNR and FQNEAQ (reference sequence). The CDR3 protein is CASSPLASGELFF. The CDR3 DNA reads TGTGCCAGCAGCCCCCTTGCGTCTGGGGAGCTGTTTTTT.

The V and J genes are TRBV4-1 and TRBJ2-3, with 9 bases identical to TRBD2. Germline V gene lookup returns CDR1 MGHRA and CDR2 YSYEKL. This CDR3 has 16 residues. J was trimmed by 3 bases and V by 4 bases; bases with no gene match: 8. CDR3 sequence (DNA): TGCGCCAGCAGCCCCCTCTCTAGCGGGGCAACAGATACGCAGTATTTT. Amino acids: CASSPLSSGATDTQYF.

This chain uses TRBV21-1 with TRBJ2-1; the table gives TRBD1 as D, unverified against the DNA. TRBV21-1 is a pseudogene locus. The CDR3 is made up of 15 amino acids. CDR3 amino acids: CASSPEGTGNNEQFF. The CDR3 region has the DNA TGTGCCAGCAGCCCTGAAGGGACAGGGAACAATGAGCAGTTCTTC.

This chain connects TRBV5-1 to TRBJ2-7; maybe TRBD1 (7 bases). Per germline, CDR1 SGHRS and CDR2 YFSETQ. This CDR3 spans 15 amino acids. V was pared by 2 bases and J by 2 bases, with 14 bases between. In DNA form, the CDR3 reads TGCGCCAGCAGCTTACGGACAGGCGGGACCTACGAGCAGTACTTC. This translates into CASSLRTGGTYEQYF.

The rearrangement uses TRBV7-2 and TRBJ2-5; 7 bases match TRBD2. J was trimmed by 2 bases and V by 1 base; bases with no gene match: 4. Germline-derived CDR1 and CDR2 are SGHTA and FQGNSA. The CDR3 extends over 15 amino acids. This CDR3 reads CASSLGGTTQETQYF. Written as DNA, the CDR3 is TGTGCCAGCAGCTTAGGGGGGACTACTCAAGAGACCCAGTACTTC.

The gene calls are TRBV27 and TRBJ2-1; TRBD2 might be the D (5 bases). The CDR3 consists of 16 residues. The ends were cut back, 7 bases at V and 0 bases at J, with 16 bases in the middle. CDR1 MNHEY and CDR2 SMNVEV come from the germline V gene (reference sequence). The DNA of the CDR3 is TGTGCCAGCAAACAGCAAGGGAGAAGCTCCTACAATGAGCAGTTCTTC. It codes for CASKQQGRSSYNEQFF.

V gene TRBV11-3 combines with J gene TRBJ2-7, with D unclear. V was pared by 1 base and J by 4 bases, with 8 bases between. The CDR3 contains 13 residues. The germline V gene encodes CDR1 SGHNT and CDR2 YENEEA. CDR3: CASSLVADYEQYF. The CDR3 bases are TGTGCCAGCAGCTTAGTGGCGGATTACGAGCAGTACTTC.

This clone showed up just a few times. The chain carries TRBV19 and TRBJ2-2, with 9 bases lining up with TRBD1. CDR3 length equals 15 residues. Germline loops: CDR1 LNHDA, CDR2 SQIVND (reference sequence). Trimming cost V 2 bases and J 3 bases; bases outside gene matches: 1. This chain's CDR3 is CASSITGGDTGELFF. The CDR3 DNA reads TGTGCCAGTAGTATAACAGGGGGCGACACCGGGGAGCTGTTTTTT.

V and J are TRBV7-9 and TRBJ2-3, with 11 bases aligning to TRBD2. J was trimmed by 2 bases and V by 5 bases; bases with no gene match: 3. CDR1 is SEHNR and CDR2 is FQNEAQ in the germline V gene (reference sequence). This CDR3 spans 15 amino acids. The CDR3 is CASSLGLAVTDTQYF. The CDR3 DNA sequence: TGTGCCAGCAGCCTGGGACTAGCGGTCACAGATACGCAGTATTTT.

CDR3 amino acids: CAISEQGQTGYTF. CDR3 coding DNA: TGTGCCATCAGTGAACAGGGGCAAACGGGCTACACCTTC. The V gene is TRBV10-3, the J gene TRBJ1-2; 7 nucleotides line up with TRBD1. The germline V gene has CDR1 ENHRY and CDR2 SYGVKD. J lost 8 bases, V lost 3 bases, and 6 bases had no gene match. The CDR3 totals 13 residues.

The CDR3 spells CASSLTGKRGAKDTQYF. The CDR3 bases are TGTGCCAGCAGCTTAACGGGGAAGCGCGGGGCCAAAGATACGCAGTATTTT. The V call is TRBV7-3, the J call TRBJ2-3; D possibly corresponds to TRBD2 (6 bases). The CDR3 extends over 17 amino acids. The V end was cut by 0 bases, the J end by 5 bases, with 18 bases between. Per germline, CDR1 SGHTA and CDR2 FQGTGA.

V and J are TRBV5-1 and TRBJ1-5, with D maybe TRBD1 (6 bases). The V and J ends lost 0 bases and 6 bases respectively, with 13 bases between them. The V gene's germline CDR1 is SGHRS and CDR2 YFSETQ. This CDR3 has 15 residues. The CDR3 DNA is TGCGCCAGCAGCTTGGTCCCAGGGGCCGGTCAGCCCCAGCATTTT. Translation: CASSLVPGAGQPQHF.

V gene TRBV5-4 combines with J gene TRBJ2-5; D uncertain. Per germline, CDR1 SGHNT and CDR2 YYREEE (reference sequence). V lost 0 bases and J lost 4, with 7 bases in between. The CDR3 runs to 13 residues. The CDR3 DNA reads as TGTGCCAGCAGCTTGGATTCCGTAGAGACCCAGTACTTC. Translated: CASSLDSVETQYF.

The CDR3 DNA sequence: TGTGCCAGCAGCTTAGGACAGGGGGAAAGTGATGGCTACACCTTC. Translation gives CASSLGQGESDGYTF. The chain has TRBV7-6 and TRBJ1-2; TRBD1 matches 9 bases. J gave up 6 bases and V 1 base, and 6 bases lay outside the gene matches. This CDR3 is 15 amino acids long. Germline values: CDR1 SGHVS, CDR2 FNYEAQ.

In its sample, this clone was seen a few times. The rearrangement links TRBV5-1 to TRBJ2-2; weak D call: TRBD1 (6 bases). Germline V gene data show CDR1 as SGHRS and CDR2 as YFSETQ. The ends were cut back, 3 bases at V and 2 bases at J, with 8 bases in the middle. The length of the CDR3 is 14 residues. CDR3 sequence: CASSSDRNTGELFF. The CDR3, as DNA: TGCGCCAGCAGCTCGGACAGAAACACCGGGGAGCTGTTTTTT.

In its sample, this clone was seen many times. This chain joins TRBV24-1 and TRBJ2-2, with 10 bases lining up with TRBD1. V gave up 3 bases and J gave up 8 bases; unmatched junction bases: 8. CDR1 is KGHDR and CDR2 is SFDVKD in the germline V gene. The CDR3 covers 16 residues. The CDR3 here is CATSDPRQGAVGELFF. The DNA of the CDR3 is TGTGCCACCAGTGATCCGCGACAGGGGGCGGTTGGGGAGCTGTTTTTT.

The CDR3 reads CASSRDTGDGYTF. CDR3 coding DNA: TGTGCCAGCAGTCGGGACACAGGGGATGGCTACACCTTC. The chain uses TRBV12-3 or TRBV12-4 and TRBJ1-2, with 7 bases aligning to TRBD1. This CDR3 is 13 amino acids long. V shed 5 bases and J 6 bases; nucleotides not matched to a gene: 6.